The 5 T cell receptor beta chains in this list originate from one sample, sequenced in a study of T cell responses to AZD1222 COVID-19 vaccine. Using immunoSEQ multiplex PCR, the repertoire was profiled, and TCRdb retains in-frame clones only, with some absent. Of 130,000 to 150,000 clones in the sample, roughly 88% were seen once. The sample consisted of peripheral blood, taken on day 0 of MenACWY control vaccination. The receptor source for this set is an adult in good health.

The chain combines TRBV11-2 with TRBJ2-3; D not resolved. The CDR3 contains 13 residues. V lost 8 bases, J lost 1 base, and 10 bases lay in between. CDR1 and CDR2 from the germline V gene are SGHAT and FQNNGV. The CDR3 reads CASRRPGTDTQYF. The CDR3 bases are TGTGCCAGCCGGCGGCCGGGCACAGATACGCAGTATTTT.

The chain uses TRBV6-5 and TRBJ2-7; perhaps TRBD2 as D (6 bases). Germline V lookup: CDR1 MNHEY, CDR2 SVGAGI. V was shortened by 5 bases and J by 5 bases, with 16 bases between the two germline ends. This CDR3 spans 14 amino acids. CDR3 sequence: CASSLSLAGNEQYF. The CDR3 DNA sequence: TGTGCCAGCAGTCTCTCTCTGGCGGGGAACGAGCAGTACTTC.

The gene calls are TRBV7-9 and TRBJ2-1; no reliable D call. This CDR3 has 13 amino acids. V was clipped by 2 bases and J by 10 bases, with 12 bases between them. CDR1 and CDR2 from the germline V gene are SEHNR and FQNEAQ (reference sequence). The CDR3 sequence: CASSLQSISEQFF. In nucleotides, the CDR3 is TGTGCCAGCAGCTTACAGTCAATATCGGAGCAGTTCTTC.

The V and J genes are TRBV10-3 and TRBJ2-5; TRBD2 agrees at 10 bases. With 4 bases clipped from V and 2 bases from J, the junction kept 4 bases outside the gene matches. The CDR3 is 15 residues long. Germline assignment: CDR1 ENHRY and CDR2 SYGVKD. The CDR3 coding sequence is TGTGCCATCAGTGTCGAGCGGGGGGGTCAAGAGACCCAGTACTTC. Residues: CAISVERGGQETQYF.

The V gene is TRBV7-8, the J gene TRBJ2-7, with D perhaps TRBD1 (6 bases). Germline CDR1 SGHVS, CDR2 FQNEAQ. Deletions cut 5 bases from V and 3 bases from J, with 14 bases between. The CDR3 length is 14 residues. CDR3 in DNA: TGTGCCAGCAGCGAATACAGGGTAAACTACGAGCAGTACTTC. It specifies CASSEYRVNYEQYF.